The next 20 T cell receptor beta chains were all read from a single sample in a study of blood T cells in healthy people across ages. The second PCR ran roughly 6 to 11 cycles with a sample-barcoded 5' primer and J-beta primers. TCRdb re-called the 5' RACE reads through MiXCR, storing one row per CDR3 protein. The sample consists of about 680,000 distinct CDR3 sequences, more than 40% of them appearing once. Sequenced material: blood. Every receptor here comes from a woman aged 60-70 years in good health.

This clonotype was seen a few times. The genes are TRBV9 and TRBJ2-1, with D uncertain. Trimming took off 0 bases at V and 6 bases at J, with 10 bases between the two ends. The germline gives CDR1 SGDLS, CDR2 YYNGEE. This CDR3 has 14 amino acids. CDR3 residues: CASSVASGFNEQFF. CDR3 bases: TGTGCCAGCAGCGTAGCTTCTGGATTCAATGAGCAGTTCTTC. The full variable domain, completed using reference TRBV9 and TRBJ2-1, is DSGVTQTPKHLITATGQRVTLRCSPRSGDLSVYWYQQSLDQGLQFLIQYYNGEERAKGNILERFSAQQFPDLHSELNLSSLELGDSALYFCASSVASGFNEQFFGPGTRLTVL.

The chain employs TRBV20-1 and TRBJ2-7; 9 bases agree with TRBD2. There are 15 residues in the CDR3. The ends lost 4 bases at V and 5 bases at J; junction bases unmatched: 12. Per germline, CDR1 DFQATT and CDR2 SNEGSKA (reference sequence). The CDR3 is CSATSHSGSLDEQYF. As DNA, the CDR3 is TGCAGTGCTACATCCCATAGCGGGAGTTTAGACGAGCAGTACTTC.

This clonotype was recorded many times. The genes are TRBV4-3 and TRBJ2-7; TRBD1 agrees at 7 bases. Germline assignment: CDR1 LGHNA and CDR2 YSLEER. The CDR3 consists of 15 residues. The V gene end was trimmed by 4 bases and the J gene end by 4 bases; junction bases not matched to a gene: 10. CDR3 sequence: CASSPTGTASYEQYF. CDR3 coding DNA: TGCGCCAGCAGCCCGACCGGGACAGCCAGTTACGAGCAGTACTTC.

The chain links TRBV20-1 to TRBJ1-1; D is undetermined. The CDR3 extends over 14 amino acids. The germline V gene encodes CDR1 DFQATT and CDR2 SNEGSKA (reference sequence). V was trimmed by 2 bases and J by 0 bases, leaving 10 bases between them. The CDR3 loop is CSARLRHMNTEAFF. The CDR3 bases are TGCAGTGCTAGATTGCGACACATGAACACTGAAGCTTTCTTT.

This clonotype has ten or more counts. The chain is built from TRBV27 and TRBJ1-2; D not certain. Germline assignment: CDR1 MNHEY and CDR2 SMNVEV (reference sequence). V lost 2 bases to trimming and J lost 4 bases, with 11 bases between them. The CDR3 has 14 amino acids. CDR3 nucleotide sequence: TGTGCCAGCAGTTTAGGGCACGGAGGCTATGGCTACACCTTC. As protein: CASSLGHGGYGYTF.

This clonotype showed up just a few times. The CDR3 nucleotides read TGTGCCAGCAACCCTATACCGTCGGGAGGGCCCAACGAGCAGTACTTC. Encoded protein: CASNPIPSGGPNEQYF. The chain combines TRBV27 with TRBJ2-7; 8 bases are shared with TRBD2. Germline V gene sequence: CDR1 MNHEY, CDR2 SMNVEV (reference sequence). The CDR3 length is 16 residues. The V segment lost 7 bases and the J segment 5 bases; nucleotides outside the gene matches: 16.

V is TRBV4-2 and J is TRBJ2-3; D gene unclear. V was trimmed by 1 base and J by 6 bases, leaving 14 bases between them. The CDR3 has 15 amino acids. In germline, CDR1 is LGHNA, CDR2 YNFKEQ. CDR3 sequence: CASSQATTTGDTQYF. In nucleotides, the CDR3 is TGTGCCAGCAGCCAAGCTACCACGACGGGCGATACGCAGTATTTT.

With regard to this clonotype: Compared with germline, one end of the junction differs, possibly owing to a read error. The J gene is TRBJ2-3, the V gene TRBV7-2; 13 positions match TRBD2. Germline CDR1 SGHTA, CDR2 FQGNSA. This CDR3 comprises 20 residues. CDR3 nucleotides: TGCGCCAGCAGCTTGGGACTAGCGGGGACCGTCTCGAAGTTCACAGATACGCAGTATTTT. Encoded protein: CASSLGLAGTVSKFTDTQYF.

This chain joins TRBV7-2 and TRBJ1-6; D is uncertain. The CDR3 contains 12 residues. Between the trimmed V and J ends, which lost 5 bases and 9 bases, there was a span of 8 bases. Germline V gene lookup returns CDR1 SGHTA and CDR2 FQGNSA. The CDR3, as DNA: TGTGCCAGCAGCGGGCGCCTTTCACCCCTCCACTTT. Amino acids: CASSGRLSPLHF.

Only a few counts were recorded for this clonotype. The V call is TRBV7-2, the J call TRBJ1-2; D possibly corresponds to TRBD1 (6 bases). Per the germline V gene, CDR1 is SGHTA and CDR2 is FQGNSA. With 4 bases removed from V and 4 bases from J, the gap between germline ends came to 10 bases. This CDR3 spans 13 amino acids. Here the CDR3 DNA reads TGTGCCAGCAGCTACCGGGACATCTATGGCTACACCTTC. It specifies CASSYRDIYGYTF.

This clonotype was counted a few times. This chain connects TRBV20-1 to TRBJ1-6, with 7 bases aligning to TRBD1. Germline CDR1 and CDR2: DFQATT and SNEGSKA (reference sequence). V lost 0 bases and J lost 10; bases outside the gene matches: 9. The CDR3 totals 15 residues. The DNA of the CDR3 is TGCAGTGCTAGAGATGGGGGACAGAGGGGATCACCCCTCCACTTT. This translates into CSARDGGQRGSPLHF.

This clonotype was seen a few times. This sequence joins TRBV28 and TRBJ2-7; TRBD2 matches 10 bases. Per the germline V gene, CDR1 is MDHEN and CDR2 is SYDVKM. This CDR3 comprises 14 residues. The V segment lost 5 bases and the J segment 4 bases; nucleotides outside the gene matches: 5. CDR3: CASSDSGRTYEQYF. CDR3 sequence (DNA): TGTGCCAGCAGTGATAGCGGGAGGACGTACGAGCAGTACTTC. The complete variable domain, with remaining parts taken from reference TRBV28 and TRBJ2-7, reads DVKVTQSSRYLVKRTGEKVFLECVQDMDHENMFWYRQDPGLGLRLIYFSYDVKMKEKGDIPEGYSVSREKKERFSLILESASTNQTSMYLCASSDSGRTYEQYFGPGTRLTVT.

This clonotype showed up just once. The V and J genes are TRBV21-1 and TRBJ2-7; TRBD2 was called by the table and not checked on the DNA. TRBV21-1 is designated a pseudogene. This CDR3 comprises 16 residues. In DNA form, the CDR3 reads TGTGCCAGCAGCAAAGGGGAACTAGCGGGAGGCTACGAGCAGTACTTC. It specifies CASSKGELAGGYEQYF.

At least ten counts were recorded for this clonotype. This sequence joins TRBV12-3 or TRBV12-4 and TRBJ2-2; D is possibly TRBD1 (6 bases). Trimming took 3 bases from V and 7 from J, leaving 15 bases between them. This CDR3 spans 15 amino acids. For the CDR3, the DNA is TGTGCCAGCAGTTTGAGCAGGGGCTACGTCGGGGAGCTGTTTTTT. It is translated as CASSLSRGYVGELFF.

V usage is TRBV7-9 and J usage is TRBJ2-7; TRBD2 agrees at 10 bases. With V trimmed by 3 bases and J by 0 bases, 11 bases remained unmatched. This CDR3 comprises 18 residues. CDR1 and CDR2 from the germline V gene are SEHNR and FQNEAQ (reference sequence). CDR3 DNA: TGTGCCAGCAGCTTCCAGCGGGAGGGGACCCCAAGCTCCTACGAGCAGTACTTC. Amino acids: CASSFQREGTPSSYEQYF.

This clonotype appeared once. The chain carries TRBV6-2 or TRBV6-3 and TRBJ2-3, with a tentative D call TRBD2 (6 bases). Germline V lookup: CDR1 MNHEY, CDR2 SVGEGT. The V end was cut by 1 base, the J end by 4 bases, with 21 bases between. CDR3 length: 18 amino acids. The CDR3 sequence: CASSYFVAGGPPADTQYF. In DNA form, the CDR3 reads TGTGCCAGCAGTTACTTCGTAGCCGGAGGGCCTCCGGCAGATACGCAGTATTTT.

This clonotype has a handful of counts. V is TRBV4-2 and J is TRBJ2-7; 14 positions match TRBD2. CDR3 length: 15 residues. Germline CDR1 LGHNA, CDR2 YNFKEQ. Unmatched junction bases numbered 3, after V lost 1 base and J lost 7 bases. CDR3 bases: TGTGCCAGCAGCCAAGGACTAGCGGGAGGGATTGAGCAGTACTTC. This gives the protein CASSQGLAGGIEQYF.

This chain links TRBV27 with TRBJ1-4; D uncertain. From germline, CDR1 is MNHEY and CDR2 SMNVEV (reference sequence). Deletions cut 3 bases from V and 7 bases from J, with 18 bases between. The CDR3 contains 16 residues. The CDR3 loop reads CASSFKAGPTGEKLFF. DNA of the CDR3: TGTGCCAGCAGTTTTAAGGCAGGTCCTACGGGTGAAAAACTGTTTTTT.

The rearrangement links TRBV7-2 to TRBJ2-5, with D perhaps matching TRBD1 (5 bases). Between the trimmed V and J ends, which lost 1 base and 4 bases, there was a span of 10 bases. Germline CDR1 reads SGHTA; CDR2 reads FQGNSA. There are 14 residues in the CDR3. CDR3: CASSLEGSPETQYF. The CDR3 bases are TGTGCCAGCAGCTTAGAGGGGTCCCCAGAGACCCAGTACTTC.

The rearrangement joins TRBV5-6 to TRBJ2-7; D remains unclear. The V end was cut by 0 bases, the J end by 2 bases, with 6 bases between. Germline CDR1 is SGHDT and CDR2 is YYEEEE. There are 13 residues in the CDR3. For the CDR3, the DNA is TGTGCCAGCAGCTTGGTCTCTACCTACGAGCAGTACTTC. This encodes CASSLVSTYEQYF.